What follows are 20 T cell receptor beta chains derived from one specimen sequenced in a study of T cell responses to AZD1222 COVID-19 vaccine. Sequencing was performed with immunoSEQ multiplex PCR; in TCRdb, only in-frame clones are kept and a portion is missing. The profile covers 150,000 to 200,000 clones, with roughly 92% appearing a single time and about 1.2% taken by the ten largest. The sequences come from peripheral blood, collected on day 0 of AZD1222 vaccination. These TCRs come from an adult in good health.

This clone is a singleton in its sample. The chain recombines TRBV7-2 with TRBJ2-1, with no clear D. The V and J ends lost 2 bases and 6 bases respectively, with 14 bases between them. The CDR3 covers 15 residues. Germline V gene data show CDR1 as SGHTA and CDR2 as FQGNSA. CDR3 coding DNA: TGTGCCAGCAGCTTATCGTGGGATCCTTCCAATGAGCAGTTCTTC. It specifies CASSLSWDPSNEQFF.

The CDR3 DNA reads as TGTGCCAGCAGCCGGGACACCTCTATGAACACTGAAGCTTTCTTT. It yields the protein CASSRDTSMNTEAFF. This chain connects TRBV7-9 to TRBJ1-1; weak D call: TRBD1 (6 bases). Germline V CDR1 and CDR2: SEHNR, FQNEAQ (reference sequence). The V end lost 5 bases, the J end lost 0 bases, and 13 bases lay between the germline ends. This CDR3 region has 15 residues.

For the CDR3, the DNA is TGCGCCAGCAGTACAGCGGGGGGACTCGATGGCACCGGGGAGCTGTTTTTT. It codes for CASSTAGGLDGTGELFF. The chain uses TRBV5-1 and TRBJ2-2, with TRBD2 matching over 9 bases. The CDR3 sequence is 17 residues long. V was clipped by 5 bases and J by 4 bases; unmatched bases: 12. Germline V gives CDR1 SGHRS, CDR2 YFSETQ.

This clone was detected only once. V is TRBV6-2 or TRBV6-3 and J is TRBJ2-2; 7 bases line up with TRBD1. CDR3 size: 15 residues. After removal of 8 bases from V and 5 bases from J, the junction contained 11 bases not matched to a gene. Germline V gene data show CDR1 as MNHEY and CDR2 as SVGEGT. CDR3 amino acids: CASGSLTGRTGELFF. The CDR3 nucleotides are TGTGCCAGCGGTTCCCTGACAGGGAGAACCGGGGAGCTGTTTTTT.

The chain links TRBV3-1 (or the pseudogene TRBV3-2) to TRBJ2-3; 8 positions agree with TRBD2. V gave up 1 base and J gave up 1 base; unmatched junction bases: 10. The CDR3 runs to 18 residues. From germline, CDR1 is LGHDT and CDR2 YNNKEL (reference sequence). The CDR3 DNA follows: TGTGCCAGCAGCCAAGCCCACGGGGGGGCAGCCCGCACAGATACGCAGTATTTT. Its translation: CASSQAHGGAARTDTQYF.

DNA of the CDR3: TGTGCCAGCAGCTTACGACCTCGCGAAAAACTGTTTTTT. It yields the protein CASSLRPREKLFF. The chain carries TRBV13 and TRBJ1-4; no reliable D call. Trimming removed 2 bases at V and 8 bases at J, with 9 bases between. The germline CDR1 and CDR2 sequences are PRHDT and FYEKMQ (reference sequence). This CDR3 has 13 amino acids.

The rearrangement uses TRBV12-3 or TRBV12-4 and TRBJ1-2, with D possibly being TRBD1 (5 bases). Trimming pared 10 bases from V and 5 bases from J, leaving 14 bases between. There are 12 residues in the CDR3. The CDR3 protein is CANRIGEYGYTF. CDR3 nucleotide sequence: TGTGCCAATCGGATAGGGGAGTATGGCTACACCTTC.

The chain recombines TRBV13 with TRBJ1-1; 11 bases are a match to TRBD1. Germline CDR1 and CDR2: PRHDT and FYEKMQ (reference sequence). The CDR3 loop spans 11 amino acids. The V gene end was trimmed by 8 bases and the J gene end by 10 bases; junction bases not matched to a gene: 3. Written as DNA, the CDR3 is TGTGCCAGCGGACAGGGGGCTGCAGCTTTCTTT. This translates into CASGQGAAAFF.

This clone was recorded only once. The chain links TRBV12-3 or TRBV12-4 to TRBJ2-7; D ambiguous. The germline V and J ends were trimmed by 1 base and 4 bases, with 8 bases remaining between them. The CDR3 sequence is 13 residues long. The CDR3 region is CASSLDALYEQYF. The CDR3 DNA is TGTGCCAGCAGTTTAGACGCGCTATACGAGCAGTACTTC.

This clone was detected only a few times. The genes are TRBV4-1 and TRBJ1-6; D perhaps matches TRBD1 (6 bases). V was trimmed by 1 base and J by 11 bases, leaving 21 bases between them. The CDR3 has 17 amino acids. Germline V gene lookup returns CDR1 MGHRA and CDR2 YSYEKL. CDR3 DNA sequence: TGCGCCAGCAGCCAAGTAATTTCCCCACAGGGAATACCACCCCTCCACTTT. This gives the protein CASSQVISPQGIPPLHF.

As to this clone: The same CDR3 is also encoded by other DNA sequences in this sample. J is TRBJ2-5 and V is TRBV24-1; tentative D call: TRBD1 (6 bases). The germline V and J ends were trimmed by 3 bases and 2 bases, with 6 bases remaining between them. The CDR3 loop spans 13 amino acids. The V gene's germline CDR1 is KGHDR and CDR2 SFDVKD. Written as DNA, the CDR3 is TGTGCCACCAGTGATAGGGGGCAAGAGACCCAGTACTTC. This gives the protein CATSDRGQETQYF.

This clone appeared a single time. The chain is built from TRBV23-1 and TRBJ1-5; D gene uncertain. TRBV23-1 is known as an ORF, though its function is uncertain. The CDR3 has 15 amino acids. Trimming stripped 4 bases from V and 16 bases from J, with 26 bases between. CDR3 amino acids: CASSLPREAGNPCHF. The CDR3 DNA reads as TGCGCCAGCAGTCTCCCGAGGGAGGCAGGCAACCCCTGCCATTTT.

The rearrangement links TRBV7-9 to TRBJ2-1, with TRBD1 as a possible D gene (6 bases). Germline values: CDR1 SEHNR, CDR2 FQNEAQ (reference sequence). V lost 1 base and J 9 bases, leaving 13 bases between the germline ends. This CDR3 spans 14 amino acids. The CDR3 protein is CASSLGGAGVEQFF. The DNA for the CDR3 is TGTGCCAGCAGCTTAGGGGGAGCAGGGGTTGAGCAGTTCTTC.

This chain uses TRBV27 with TRBJ1-1; 9 bases are a match to TRBD1. This CDR3 is 17 amino acids long. Germline V gives CDR1 MNHEY, CDR2 SMNVEV (reference sequence). With 2 bases clipped from V and 2 bases from J, the junction kept 9 bases outside the gene matches. The CDR3 region has the DNA TGTGCCAGCAGTTTAGCCCGACAGGGGGGAACTAACACTGAAGCTTTCTTT. Its translation: CASSLARQGGTNTEAFF.

The CDR3 region is CASSQAPLLAGGLGEQFF. The CDR3 DNA follows: TGCGCCAGCAGCCAAGCCCCGTTACTAGCGGGGGGGTTGGGTGAGCAGTTCTTC. The chain joins TRBV4-1 to TRBJ2-1; 13 bases align to TRBD2. The CDR3 runs 18 residues. With 1 base clipped from V and 9 bases from J, the junction kept 12 bases outside the gene matches. CDR1 is MGHRA and CDR2 is YSYEKL in the germline V gene.

The CDR3 sequence: CASTGSQLQETQYF. The CDR3 region has the DNA TGTGCCAGCACAGGGTCCCAACTACAAGAGACCCAGTACTTC. The chain is built from TRBV7-2 and TRBJ2-5; D is perhaps TRBD1 (5 bases). V gave up 7 bases and J gave up 2 bases, with 14 bases separating them. The CDR3 is made up of 14 amino acids. Germline V gene sequence: CDR1 SGHTA, CDR2 FQGNSA.

The chain joins TRBV18 to TRBJ1-4; TRBD1 matches at 9 bases. V lost 3 bases to trimming and J lost 3 bases; unmatched junction nucleotides: 5. Germline CDR1 reads KGHSH; CDR2 reads LQKENI. This CDR3 is 16 amino acids long. CDR3 loop: CASSPSDRGANEKLFF. The CDR3 nucleotides read TGTGCCAGCTCACCTTCTGACAGGGGGGCTAATGAAAAACTGTTTTTT.

The chain employs TRBV6-5 and TRBJ2-7; D remains ambiguous. Deletions cut 4 bases from V and 3 bases from J, with 10 bases between. The germline gives CDR1 MNHEY, CDR2 SVGAGI. The CDR3 is made up of 13 amino acids. Written as DNA, the CDR3 is TGTGCCAGCAGTTTGTACCGTTACTACGAGCAGTACTTC. Protein sequence: CASSLYRYYEQYF.

The CDR3, as DNA: TGTGCCAGCAGCCAAGAAGCAAGCAGGGCGTTTGAAAAACTGTTTTTT. The encoded protein is CASSQEASRAFEKLFF. The chain employs TRBV3-1 (or the pseudogene TRBV3-2) and TRBJ1-4; the D gene is possibly TRBD1 (5 bases). Trimming took 0 bases from V and 7 from J, leaving 15 bases between them. Germline V lookup: CDR1 LGHDT, CDR2 YNNKEL (reference sequence). This CDR3 contains 16 residues.

This clone showed up just once. The chain joins TRBV6-2 or TRBV6-3 to TRBJ1-5; 11 nucleotides match TRBD1. The germline CDR1 and CDR2 sequences are MNHEY and SVGEGT. J was trimmed by 3 bases and V by 2 bases; bases with no gene match: 9. The CDR3 length is 18 residues. The CDR3, as DNA: TGTGCCAGCAGTTACCTCAGAGGGACAGGGGGTTCCAATCAGCCCCAGCATTTT. Translation: CASSYLRGTGGSNQPQHF.